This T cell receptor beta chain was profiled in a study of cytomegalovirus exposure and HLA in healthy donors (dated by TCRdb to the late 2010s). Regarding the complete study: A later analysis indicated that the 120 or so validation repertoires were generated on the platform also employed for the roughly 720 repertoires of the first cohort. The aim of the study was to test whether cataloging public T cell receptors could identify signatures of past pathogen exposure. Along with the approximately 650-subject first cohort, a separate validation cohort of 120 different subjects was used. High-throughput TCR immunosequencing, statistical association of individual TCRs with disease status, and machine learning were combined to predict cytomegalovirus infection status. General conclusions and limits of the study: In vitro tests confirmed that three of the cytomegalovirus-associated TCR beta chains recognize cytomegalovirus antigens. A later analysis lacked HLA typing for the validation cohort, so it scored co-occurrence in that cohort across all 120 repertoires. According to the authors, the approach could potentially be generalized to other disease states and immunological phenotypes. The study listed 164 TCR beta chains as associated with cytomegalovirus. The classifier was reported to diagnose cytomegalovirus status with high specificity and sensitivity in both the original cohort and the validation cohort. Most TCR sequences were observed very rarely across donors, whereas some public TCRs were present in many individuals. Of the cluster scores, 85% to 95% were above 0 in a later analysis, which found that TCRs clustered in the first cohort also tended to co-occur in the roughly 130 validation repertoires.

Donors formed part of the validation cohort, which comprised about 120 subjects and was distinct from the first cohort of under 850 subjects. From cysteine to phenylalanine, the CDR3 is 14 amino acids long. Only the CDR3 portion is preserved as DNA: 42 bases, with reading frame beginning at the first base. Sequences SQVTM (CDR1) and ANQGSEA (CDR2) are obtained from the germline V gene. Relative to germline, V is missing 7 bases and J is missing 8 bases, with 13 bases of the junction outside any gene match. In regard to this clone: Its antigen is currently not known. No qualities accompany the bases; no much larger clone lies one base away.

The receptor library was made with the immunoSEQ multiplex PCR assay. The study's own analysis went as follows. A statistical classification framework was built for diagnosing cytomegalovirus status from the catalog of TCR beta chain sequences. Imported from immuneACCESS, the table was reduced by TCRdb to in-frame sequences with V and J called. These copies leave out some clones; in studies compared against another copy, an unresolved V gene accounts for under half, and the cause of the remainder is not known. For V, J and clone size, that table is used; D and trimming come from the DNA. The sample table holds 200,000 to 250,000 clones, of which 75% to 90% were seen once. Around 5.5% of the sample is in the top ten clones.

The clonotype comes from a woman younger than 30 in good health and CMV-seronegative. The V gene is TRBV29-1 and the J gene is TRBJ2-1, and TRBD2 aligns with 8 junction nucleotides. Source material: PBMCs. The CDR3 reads CSARGGPGYDEQFF. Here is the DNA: TGCAGCGCGCGCGGGGGGCCGGGGTACGATGAGCAGTTCTTC.